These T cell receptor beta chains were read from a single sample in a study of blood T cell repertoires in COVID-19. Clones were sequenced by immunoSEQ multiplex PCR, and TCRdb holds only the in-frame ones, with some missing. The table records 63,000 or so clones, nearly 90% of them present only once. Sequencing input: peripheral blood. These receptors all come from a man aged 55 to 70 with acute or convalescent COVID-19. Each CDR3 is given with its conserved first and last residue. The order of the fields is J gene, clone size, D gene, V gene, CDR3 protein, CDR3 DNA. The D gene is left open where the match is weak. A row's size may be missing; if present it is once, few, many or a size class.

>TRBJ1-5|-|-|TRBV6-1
CASSEGGNVGQPQHF
TGTGCCAGCAGTGAGGGGGGAAACGTGGGGCAGCCCCAGCATTTT
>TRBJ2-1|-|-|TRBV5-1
CASSLQVGQSYNEQFF
TGCGCCAGCAGCTTGCAGGTGGGCCAGTCCTACAATGAGCAGTTCTTC
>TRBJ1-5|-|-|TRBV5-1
CASSLGEQGNQPQHF
TGCGCCAGCAGCTTAGGGGAACAGGGCAATCAGCCCCAGCATTTT
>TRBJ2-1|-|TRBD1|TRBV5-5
CASILGATGGAYNEQFF
TGTGCCAGCATCCTTGGGGCTACAGGGGGCGCCTACAATGAGCAGTTCTTC
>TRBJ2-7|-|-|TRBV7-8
CASSLEGDKQYF
TGTGCCAGCAGCTTAGAGGGGGACAAGCAGTACTTC
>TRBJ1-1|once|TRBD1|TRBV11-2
CASSLDQGANTEAFF
TGTGCCAGCAGCTTAGATCAGGGGGCGAACACTGAAGCTTTCTTT
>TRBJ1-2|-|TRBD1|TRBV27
CASRGTGESGYTF
TGTGCCAGCAGGGGGACAGGGGAGAGTGGCTACACCTTC
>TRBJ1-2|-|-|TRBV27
CASSPDTLEGYTF
TGTGCCAGCAGCCCGGACACCTTGGAAGGCTACACCTTC
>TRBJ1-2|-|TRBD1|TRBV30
CAREERTGNYGYTF
TGTGCCAGAGAAGAACGGACAGGGAACTATGGCTACACCTTC
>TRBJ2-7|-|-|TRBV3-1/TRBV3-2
CASSQGNGVLAEQYF
TGTGCCAGCAGCCAAGGGAACGGGGTCCTCGCCGAGCAGTACTTC
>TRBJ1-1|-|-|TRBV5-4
CASSGWAREAFF
TGTGCCAGCAGCGGGTGGGCCAGAGAAGCTTTCTTT
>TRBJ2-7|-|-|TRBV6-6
CASSYVTDEQYF
TGTGCCAGCAGTTACGTTACTGACGAGCAGTACTTC
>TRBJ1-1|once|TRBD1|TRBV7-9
CASSLEGGLAGTEAFF
TGTGCCAGCAGCTTAGAAGGGGGCCTCGCCGGCACTGAAGCTTTCTTT
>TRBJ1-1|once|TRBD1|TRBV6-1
CASSVPGQGWNTEAFF
TGTGCCAGCAGTGTCCCGGGACAGGGGTGGAACACTGAAGCTTTCTTT
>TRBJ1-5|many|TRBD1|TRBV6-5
CASSSGQGTNQPQHF
TGTGCCAGCAGCTCGGGACAGGGTACCAATCAGCCCCAGCATTTT
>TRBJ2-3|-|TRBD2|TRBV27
CASSLGRLAGTSDTQYF
TGTGCCAGCAGTTTAGGGCGACTAGCGGGGACCTCAGATACGCAGTATTTT
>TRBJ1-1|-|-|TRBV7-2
CASSLQRGDTEAFF
TGTGCCAGCAGCCTACAGCGGGGGGACACTGAAGCTTTCTTT
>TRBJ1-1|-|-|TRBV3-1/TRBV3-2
CASSPRRTVAFF
TGTGCCAGCAGCCCTCGGAGGACGGTAGCTTTCTTT
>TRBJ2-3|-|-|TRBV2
CASSELSTDTQYF
TGTGCCAGCAGTGAACTAAGCACAGATACGCAGTATTTT
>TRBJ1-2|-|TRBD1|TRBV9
CASSEDDRGYGYTF
TGTGCCAGCAGCGAGGATGACAGGGGGTATGGCTACACCTTC
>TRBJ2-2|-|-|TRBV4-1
CASSPIGGTNTGELFF
TGCGCCAGCAGCCCGATAGGCGGCACGAACACCGGGGAGCTGTTTTTT
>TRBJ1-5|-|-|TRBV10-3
CAISGQSNQPQHF
TGTGCCATCAGTGGACAGAGCAATCAGCCCCAGCATTTT
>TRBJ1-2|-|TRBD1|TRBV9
CASSSQTGVAGYTF
TGTGCCAGCAGCTCACAAACAGGGGTTGCGGGCTACACCTTC
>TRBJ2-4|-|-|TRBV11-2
CASSLELLDIQYF
TGTGCCAGCAGCTTAGAACTTTTAGACATTCAGTACTTC
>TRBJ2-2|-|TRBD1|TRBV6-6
CASSSGGTGELFF
TGTGCCAGCAGCTCAGGGGGAACCGGGGAGCTGTTTTTT
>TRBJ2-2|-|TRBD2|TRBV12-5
CASRAGVNTGELFF
TGTGCTAGTAGGGCGGGGGTGAACACCGGGGAGCTGTTTTTT
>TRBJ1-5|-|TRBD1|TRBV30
CAWSNRDRDGQPQHF
TGTGCCTGGAGTAACCGGGACAGGGATGGTCAGCCCCAGCATTTT
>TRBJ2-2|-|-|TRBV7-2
CASSSRGWGTSTGELFF
TGTGCCAGCAGCTCAAGGGGGTGGGGTACGAGCACCGGGGAGCTGTTTTTT
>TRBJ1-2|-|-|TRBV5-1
CASSLEDSYGYTF
TGCGCCAGCAGCTTAGAGGATTCCTATGGCTACACCTTC
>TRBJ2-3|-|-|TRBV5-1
CASSQGIRSDTQYF
TGCGCCAGTTCCCAGGGGATAAGATCAGATACGCAGTATTTT
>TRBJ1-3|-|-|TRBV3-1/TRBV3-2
CASSDRSGNTIYF
TGTGCCAGCAGTGACAGGTCTGGAAACACCATATATTTT
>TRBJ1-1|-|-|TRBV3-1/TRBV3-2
CASSQGVNTEAFF
TGTGCCAGCAGCCAGGGAGTGAACACTGAAGCTTTCTTT
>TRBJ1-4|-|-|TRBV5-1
CASRQQGTNEKLFF
TGCGCCAGCAGACAACAGGGAACTAATGAAAAACTGTTTTTT
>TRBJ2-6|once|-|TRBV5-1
CASGSEGLGANVLTF
TGCGCCAGCGGTTCCGAGGGACTTGGGGCCAACGTCCTGACTTTC
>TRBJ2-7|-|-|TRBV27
CASSLSPGVTYEQYF
TGTGCCAGCAGTTTATCGCCAGGGGTGACCTACGAGCAGTACTTC
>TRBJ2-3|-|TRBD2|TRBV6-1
CASSEASGGDTQYF
TGTGCCAGCAGTGAGGCTAGCGGGGGAGATACGCAGTATTTT
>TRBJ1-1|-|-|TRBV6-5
CASSYGGENTEAFF
TGTGCCAGCAGTTACGGGGGCGAGAACACTGAAGCTTTCTTT
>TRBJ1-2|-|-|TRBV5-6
CASSEGNLRGGYTF
TGTGCCAGCAGCGAAGGTAACCTTAGGGGAGGCTACACCTTC
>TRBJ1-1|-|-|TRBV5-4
CASSSSGLLTEAFF
TGTGCCAGCAGCAGTTCAGGGCTCCTCACTGAAGCTTTCTTT
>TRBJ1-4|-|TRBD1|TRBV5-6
CASSAPRQGGREKLFF
TGTGCCAGCAGCGCGCCAAGACAGGGAGGAAGGGAAAAACTGTTTTTT
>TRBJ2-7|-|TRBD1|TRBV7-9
CASSMTGQVIYEQYF
TGTGCCAGCAGCATGACGGGACAGGTTATCTACGAGCAGTACTTC
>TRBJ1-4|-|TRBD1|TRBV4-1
CASSQSTGTGSEKLFF
TGCGCCAGCAGCCAATCCACCGGGACAGGGAGTGAAAAACTGTTTTTT
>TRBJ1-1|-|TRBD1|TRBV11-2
CASSLQTGITEAFF
TGTGCCAGCAGCCTCCAGACAGGGATCACTGAAGCTTTCTTT
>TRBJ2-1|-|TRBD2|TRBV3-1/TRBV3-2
CASSVLAGVSYNEQFF
TGTGCCAGCAGCGTCTTAGCGGGGGTCTCCTACAATGAGCAGTTCTTC
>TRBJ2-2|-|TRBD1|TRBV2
CASSFQGDTGELFF
TGTGCCAGCAGCTTCCAGGGGGACACCGGGGAGCTGTTTTTT
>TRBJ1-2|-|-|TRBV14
CASSQDQFSTGYGYTF
TGTGCCAGCAGCCAAGACCAATTCAGCACGGGATATGGCTACACCTTC
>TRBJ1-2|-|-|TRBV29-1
CSAEFAGLYGYTF
TGCAGCGCCGAATTTGCAGGGTTGTATGGCTACACCTTC
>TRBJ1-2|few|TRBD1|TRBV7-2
CASSLGTGDQRGYTF
TGTGCCAGCAGCTTAGGGACAGGGGACCAGAGGGGCTACACCTTC
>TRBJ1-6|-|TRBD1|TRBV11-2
CASSLASGTGNSPLHF
TGTGCCAGCAGCTTGGCATCGGGGACAGGGAATTCACCCCTCCACTTT
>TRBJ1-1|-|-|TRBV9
CASSSGGEAFF
TGTGCCAGCAGCTCCGGAGGAGAAGCTTTCTTT
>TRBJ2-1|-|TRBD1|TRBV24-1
CATSGQGDNEQFF
TGTGCCACCAGTGGACAGGGCGACAATGAGCAGTTCTTC
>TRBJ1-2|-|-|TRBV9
CASSVRTGYGYTF
TGTGCCAGCAGCGTACGAACAGGGTATGGCTACACCTTC